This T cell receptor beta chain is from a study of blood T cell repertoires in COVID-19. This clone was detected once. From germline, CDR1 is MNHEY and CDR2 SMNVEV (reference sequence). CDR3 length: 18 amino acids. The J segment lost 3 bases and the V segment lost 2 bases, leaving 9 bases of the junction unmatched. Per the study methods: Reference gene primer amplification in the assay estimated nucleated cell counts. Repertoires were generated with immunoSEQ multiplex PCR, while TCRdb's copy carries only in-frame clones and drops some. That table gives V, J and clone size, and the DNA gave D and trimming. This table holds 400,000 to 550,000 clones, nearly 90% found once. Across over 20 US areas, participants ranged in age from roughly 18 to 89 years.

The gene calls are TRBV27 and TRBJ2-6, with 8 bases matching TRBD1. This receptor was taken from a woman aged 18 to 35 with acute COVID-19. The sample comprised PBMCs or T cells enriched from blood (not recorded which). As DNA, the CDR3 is TGTGCCAGCAGTTTAGTAGGACAGGGAGTGAGTGGGGCCAACGTCCTGACTTTC. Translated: CASSLVGQGVSGANVLTF.